The 20 T cell receptor beta chains in this list originate from one sample, sequenced in a study of identical twins. One entry per CDR3 protein, called by TCRdb with MiXCR from the 5' RACE reads. The table lists about 530,000 distinct CDR3 sequences, about 22% of them singletons, with approximately 0.5% in the top ten. The same sample was also studied in work on yellow fever vaccine responses in identical twins.

Sequencing input: CD4+ T cells sorted from blood. Source of these receptors: a woman aged 18-30 years in good health.

This clonotype was found once. The chain employs TRBV11-2 and TRBJ2-1, with TRBD2 identical over 9 bases. The CDR3 covers 18 residues. With 5 bases clipped from V and 3 bases from J, the junction kept 14 bases outside the gene matches. Germline V gene data show CDR1 as SGHAT and CDR2 as FQNNGV. The CDR3: CASSPRPLAGVGYNEQFF. The CDR3 bases are TGTGCCAGCAGCCCTCGCCCCTTAGCGGGAGTGGGCTACAATGAGCAGTTCTTC.

This clonotype was observed a few times. This chain joins TRBV20-1 and TRBJ2-3, with TRBD2 matching 11 bases. J was trimmed by 8 bases and V by 2 bases; bases with no gene match: 9. CDR1 and CDR2 (germline): DFQATT, SNEGSKA (reference sequence). CDR3 length: 15 residues. The CDR3 protein is CSARPTSGGVGTQYF. For the CDR3, the DNA is TGCAGTGCTAGACCCACTAGCGGGGGCGTCGGTACGCAGTATTTT.

This clonotype was seen more than once but under ten times. The rearrangement joins TRBV2 to TRBJ2-3; D may correspond to TRBD1 or TRBD2 (5 bases each). CDR1 is SNHLY, CDR2 FYNNEI, per germline. V was cut by 2 bases and J by 2 bases, with 17 bases left in between. The CDR3 has 17 amino acids. Here the CDR3 DNA reads TGTGCCAGCAGTGAAACGGGGCTAGCAGAGACCACAGATACGCAGTATTTT. This sequence encodes CASSETGLAETTDTQYF. Looking up the rest from reference TRBV2 and TRBJ2-3 gives the full variable domain: EPEVTQTPSHQVTQMGQEVILRCVPISNHLYFYWYRQILGQKVEFLVSFYNNEISEKSEIFDDQFSVERPDGSNFTLKIRSTKLEDSAMYFCASSETGLAETTDTQYFGPGTRLTVL.

The J gene is TRBJ2-7, the V gene TRBV5-1; tentative D call: TRBD1 (6 bases). Germline V gene data show CDR1 as SGHRS and CDR2 as YFSETQ. This CDR3 is built from 12 residues. Trimming stripped 6 bases from V and 1 base from J, with 8 bases between. The CDR3 DNA follows: TGCGCCAGCACTGACAGGTCCTACGAGCAGTACTTC. Protein: CASTDRSYEQYF. Together with reference TRBV5-1 and TRBJ2-7, the CDR3 gives the full variable domain: KAGVTQTPRYLIKTRGQQVTLSCSPISGHRSVSWYQQTPGQGLQFLFEYFSETQRNKGNFPGRFSGRQFSNSRSEMNVSTLELGDSALYLCASTDRSYEQYFGPGTRLTVT.

The chain couples TRBV7-2 to TRBJ2-1; D may match TRBD1 or TRBD2 (7 bases each). CDR3 length: 14 residues. CDR1 SGHTA and CDR2 FQGNSA come from the germline V gene. The ends were cut back, 4 bases at V and 6 bases at J, with 13 bases in the middle. CDR3 in DNA: TGTGCCAGCAGCTCAGGGGGGGCAGTCAATGAGCAGTTCTTC. Translating it yields CASSSGGAVNEQFF.

The chain employs TRBV27 and TRBJ2-1; D could derive from TRBD1 or TRBD2 (6 bases each). The CDR3 covers 16 residues. The V gene lost 5 bases and the J gene lost 8 bases, with 22 bases spanning the gap. Germline lookup yields CDR1 MNHEY and CDR2 SMNVEV (reference sequence). The CDR3 is CASSPLGGPRPHEQFF. Written as DNA, the CDR3 is TGTGCCAGCAGTCCCTTGGGGGGCCCGAGGCCACATGAGCAGTTCTTC.

J is TRBJ1-2 and V is TRBV4-1; D is uncertain. The V gene's germline CDR1 is MGHRA and CDR2 YSYEKL. Trimming cost V 1 base and J 5 bases, with 14 bases left between them. CDR3 length: 15 amino acids. This CDR3 reads CASSQADGDHYGYTF. The CDR3 nucleotides read TGCGCCAGCAGCCAAGCCGACGGGGATCATTATGGCTACACCTTC.

The chain uses TRBV7-3 and TRBJ2-5; TRBD1 might be the D (6 bases). The CDR3 runs 15 residues. V gave up 0 bases and J gave up 4 bases, with 12 bases separating them. Germline V gene lookup returns CDR1 SGHTA and CDR2 FQGTGA. The CDR3 protein is CASSLTGWGPETQYF. The CDR3 DNA reads TGTGCCAGCAGCTTAACAGGGTGGGGGCCAGAGACCCAGTACTTC.

This clonotype appeared a few times. J is TRBJ2-1 and V is TRBV9, with D maybe TRBD1 (5 bases). The V and J ends lost 4 bases and 3 bases respectively, with 20 bases between them. CDR3 length: 17 amino acids. CDR1 is SGDLS, CDR2 YYNGEE, per germline. The CDR3, as DNA: TGTGCCAGCAGCCCCGCCAGGGCTTTAAACAACTACAATGAGCAGTTCTTC. Translated, it gives CASSPARALNNYNEQFF.

Concerning this clonotype itself: At one boundary the junction diverges from the germline segment, which might be a read error. The chain uses TRBV6-1 and TRBJ2-2; 7 bases fit TRBD1. The CDR3 is 12 residues long. Germline assignment: CDR1 MNHNS and CDR2 SASEGT. The CDR3 DNA reads TGTGCCAGCAAACCGGGACAGCCCGAGCCGTTTTTT. Protein sequence: CASKPGQPEPFF.

The chain links TRBV11-2 to TRBJ2-5, with 9 bases lining up with TRBD2. J lost 9 bases, V lost 1 base, and 15 bases had no gene match. The CDR3 is 17 residues long. Per germline, CDR1 SGHAT and CDR2 FQNNGV. The CDR3 spells CASSLGDSGGQAIAQYF. DNA of the CDR3: TGTGCCAGCAGCTTAGGTGATAGCGGGGGACAAGCAATAGCCCAGTACTTC. The entire variable domain, with the rest obtained from reference TRBV11-2 and TRBJ2-5, is as follows: EAGVAQSPRYKIIEKRQSVAFWCNPISGHATLYWYQQILGQGPKLLIQFQNNGVVDDSQLPKDRFSAERLKGVDSTLKIQPAKLEDSAVYLCASSLGDSGGQAIAQYFGPGTRLLVL.

The V and J genes are TRBV5-6 and TRBJ2-5; D possibly corresponds to TRBD1 (6 bases). V lost 0 bases, J lost 1 base, and 7 bases lay in between. The germline CDR1 and CDR2 sequences are SGHDT and YYEEEE. This CDR3 has 14 amino acids. CDR3 bases: TGTGCCAGCAGCTTGGTGACAGGCCAAGAGACCCAGTACTTC. It specifies CASSLVTGQETQYF.

This clonotype was picked up a small number of times. The chain links TRBV7-2 to TRBJ1-5, with D unresolved. The CDR3 runs to 15 residues. The ends were cut back, 2 bases at V and 4 bases at J, with 12 bases in the middle. Germline-derived CDR1 and CDR2 are SGHTA and FQGNSA. CDR3 loop: CASSLRFTANQPQHF. CDR3 nucleotides: TGTGCCAGCAGCTTACGCTTTACCGCTAATCAGCCCCAGCATTTT.

This sequence joins TRBV28 and TRBJ2-5; either TRBD1 or TRBD2 may supply D (6 bases each). Germline lookup yields CDR1 MDHEN and CDR2 SYDVKM. V was trimmed by 10 bases and J by 2 bases, leaving 17 bases between them. The CDR3 covers 14 residues. CDR3 protein: CATRPGALQETQYF. The DNA for the CDR3 is TGTGCCACCCGACCGGGGGCCCTGCAAGAGACCCAGTACTTC.

V is TRBV15 and J is TRBJ2-3; D ambiguous. V was pared by 7 bases and J by 2 bases, with 19 bases between. Germline-derived CDR1 and CDR2 are LNHNV and YYDKDF (reference sequence). This CDR3 has 16 residues. The CDR3 protein is CATTNTDGLITDTQYF. The DNA of the CDR3 is TGTGCCACCACAAACACCGACGGTTTAATCACAGATACGCAGTATTTT. The variable domain in full, completed from reference TRBV15 and TRBJ2-3, reads DAMVIQNPRYQVTQFGKPVTLSCSQTLNHNVMYWYQQKSSQAPKLLFHYYDKDFNNEADTPDNFQSRRPNTSFCFLDIRSPGLGDTAMYLCATTNTDGLITDTQYFGPGTRLTVL.

J is TRBJ2-5 and V is TRBV5-1, with D perhaps matching TRBD2 (5 bases). This CDR3 has 16 amino acids. The germline V gene encodes CDR1 SGHRS and CDR2 YFSETQ. Trimming took 5 bases from V and 1 from J, leaving 18 bases between them. The CDR3 DNA sequence: TGCGCCAGCAGAGGAGGAGCTGCGACCCTCCAAGAGACCCAGTACTTC. It specifies CASRGGAATLQETQYF.

This clonotype has ten or more counts. For the CDR3, the DNA is TGTGCCATCAGTGGAGCCGGGACTACCAACCTCAATGAGCAGTTCTTC. The encoded protein is CAISGAGTTNLNEQFF. The chain couples TRBV10-3 to TRBJ2-1, with 7 bases lining up with TRBD2. This CDR3 is 16 amino acids long. Per the germline V gene, CDR1 is ENHRY and CDR2 is SYGVKD. Trimming cost V 4 bases and J 6 bases; bases outside gene matches: 12.

This clonotype was detected ten times or more. The CDR3: CASSPSGVNTEAFF. The CDR3 DNA sequence: TGTGCCAGCAGTCCCTCAGGGGTTAACACTGAAGCTTTCTTT. V is TRBV12-3 or TRBV12-4 and J is TRBJ1-1; possible D gene TRBD1, 6 bases. The CDR3 loop spans 14 amino acids. The V and J ends lost 5 bases and 2 bases respectively, with 12 bases between them.

The V gene is TRBV24-1, the J gene TRBJ2-1, with TRBD2 matching 12 bases. Germline CDR1 is KGHDR and CDR2 is SFDVKD. The junction had 4 bases not matched to a gene; V was cut back by 0 bases and J by 8 bases. The CDR3 consists of 16 residues. DNA for the CDR3: TGTGCCACCAGTGATTTGGAGTCTAGCGGGAGGGATGAGCAGTTCTTC. It specifies CATSDLESSGRDEQFF.

This clonotype has only a few counts. This sequence joins TRBV6-1 and TRBJ2-6; 9 bases line up with TRBD1. The CDR3 length is 17 residues. Germline V gives CDR1 MNHNS, CDR2 SASEGT. V lost 6 bases, J lost 3 bases, and 9 bases stayed unmatched. This CDR3 is CASRRTGGLDGANVLTF. The CDR3 DNA reads TGTGCCAGCAGGCGCACAGGGGGCTTAGATGGGGCCAACGTCCTGACTTTC.